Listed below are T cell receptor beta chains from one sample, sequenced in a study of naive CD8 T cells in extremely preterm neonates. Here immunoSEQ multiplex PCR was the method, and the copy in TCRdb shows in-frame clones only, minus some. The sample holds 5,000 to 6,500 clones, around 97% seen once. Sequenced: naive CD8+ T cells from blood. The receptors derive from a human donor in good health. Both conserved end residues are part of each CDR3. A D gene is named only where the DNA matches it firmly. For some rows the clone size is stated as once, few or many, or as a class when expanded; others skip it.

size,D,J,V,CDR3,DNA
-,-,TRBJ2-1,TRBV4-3,CASSQEVQDPYNEQFF,TGCGCCAGCAGCCAAGAGGTACAGGACCCTTACAATGAGCAGTTCTTC
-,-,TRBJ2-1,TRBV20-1,CSARDSNEQFF,TGCAGTGCTAGAGATAGCAATGAGCAGTTCTTC
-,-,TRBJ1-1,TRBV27,CASSPTSGWNTEAFF,TGTGCCAGCAGTCCAACCTCCGGGTGGAACACTGAAGCTTTCTTT
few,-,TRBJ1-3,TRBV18,CASSPLEGTSGNTIYF,TGTGCCAGCTCACCCCTTGAGGGCACCTCTGGAAACACCATATATTTT
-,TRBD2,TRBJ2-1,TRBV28,CASRMSGRGYNEQFF,TGTGCCAGCAGAATGAGCGGGAGGGGGTACAATGAGCAGTTCTTC
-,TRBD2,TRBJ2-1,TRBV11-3,CASSPAGRERPNNEQFF,TGTGCCAGCAGCCCCGCCGGGCGGGAGAGGCCAAACAATGAGCAGTTCTTC
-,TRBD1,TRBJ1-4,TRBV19,CASSEDRDNEKLFF,TGTGCCAGTAGTGAGGACAGGGATAATGAAAAACTGTTTTTT
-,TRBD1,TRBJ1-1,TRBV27,CASSLLGTALSEAFF,TGTGCCAGCAGTTTACTCGGGACAGCGCTTTCTGAAGCTTTCTTT
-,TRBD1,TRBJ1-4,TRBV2,CASSPSVLAGGRFF,TGTGCCAGCAGTCCCTCCGTTCTGGCAGGGGGTAGGTTTTTT
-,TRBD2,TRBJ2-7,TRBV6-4,CASSEASGLSYEQYF,TGTGCCAGCAGTGAAGCTAGCGGGCTTTCCTACGAGCAGTACTTC
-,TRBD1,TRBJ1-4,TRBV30,CAWTGGGEKLFF,TGTGCCTGGACAGGGGGAGGTGAAAAACTGTTTTTT
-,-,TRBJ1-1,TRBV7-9,CASLTGNTEAFF,TGTGCCAGTCTTACAGGGAACACTGAAGCTTTCTTT
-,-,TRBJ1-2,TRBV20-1,CSAPDYGYTF,TGCAGTGCCCCGGACTATGGCTACACCTTC
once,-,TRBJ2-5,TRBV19,CASSMGQGLETQYF,TGTGCCAGTAGTATGGGCCAGGGGCTTGAGACCCAGTACTTC
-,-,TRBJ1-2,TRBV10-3,CAISRPGGLGYTF,TGTGCCATCAGTCGACCGGGGGGCCTTGGCTACACCTTC
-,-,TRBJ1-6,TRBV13,CASSLDQGGSPLHF,TGTGCCAGCAGCTTAGACCAGGGAGGGTCACCCCTCCACTTT
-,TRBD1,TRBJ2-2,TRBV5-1,CASSRGGPNTGELFF,TGCGCCAGCAGTCGAGGGGGCCCGAACACCGGGGAGCTGTTTTTT
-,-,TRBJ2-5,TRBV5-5,CASSLVVGETQYF,TGCGCCAGCAGCTTGGTAGTTGGAGAGACCCAGTACTTC
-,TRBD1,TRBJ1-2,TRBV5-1,CASSSAMDRIGYGYTF,TGCGCCAGCAGCTCAGCTATGGACAGGATCGGCTATGGCTACACCTTC
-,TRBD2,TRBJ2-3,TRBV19,CASKDYAGGTDTQYF,TGTGCCAGTAAGGATTACGCGGGGGGCACAGATACGCAGTATTTT
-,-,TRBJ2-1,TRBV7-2,CASSPIKLLSQSSYNEQFF,TGTGCCAGCAGCCCCATCAAACTTCTCTCCCAAAGCTCCTACAATGAGCAGTTCTTC
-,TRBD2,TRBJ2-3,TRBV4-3,CASGRTSGADTQYF,TGCGCCAGCGGGAGGACTAGCGGCGCAGATACGCAGTATTTT
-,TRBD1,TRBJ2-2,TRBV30,CAWSGDSVTGELFF,TGTGCCTGGAGTGGGGACAGCGTCACCGGGGAGCTGTTTTTT
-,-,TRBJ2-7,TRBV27,CASSLIPGLSYEQYF,TGTGCCAGCAGCCTAATACCGGGACTTTCCTACGAGCAGTACTTC
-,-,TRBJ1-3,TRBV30,CAWTPLAGNTIYF,TGTGCCTGGACTCCATTAGCGGGAAACACCATATATTTT
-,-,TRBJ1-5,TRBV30,CAWSAQWGQPQHF,TGTGCCTGGAGTGCTCAGTGGGGCCAGCCCCAGCATTTT
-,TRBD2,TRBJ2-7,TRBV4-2,CASSQGIGGVRTSGSPTYEQYF,TGTGCCAGCAGCCAAGGGATCGGAGGGGTCAGGACTAGCGGGTCCCCAACCTACGAGCAGTACTTC
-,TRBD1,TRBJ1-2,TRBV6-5,CASSVDRGYGYTF,TGTGCCAGCAGTGTTGACAGGGGCTATGGCTACACCTTC
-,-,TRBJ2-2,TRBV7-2,CASSLVARNTGELFF,TGTGCCAGCAGCTTAGTGGCTAGGAACACCGGGGAGCTGTTTTTT
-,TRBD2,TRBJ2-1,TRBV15,CATSRERTSVRDEQFF,TGTGCCACCAGCAGAGAGAGGACTAGCGTGAGGGATGAGCAGTTCTTC
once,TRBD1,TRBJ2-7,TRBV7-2,CASSHGTGLGEQYF,TGTGCCAGCAGCCACGGGACAGGACTTGGCGAGCAGTACTTC
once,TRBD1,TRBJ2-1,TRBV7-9,CASSLEVVRDRGYNEQFF,TGTGCCAGCAGCTTAGAGGTCGTCCGGGACAGGGGCTACAATGAGCAGTTCTTC